Listed below are T cell receptor beta chains from one sample, sequenced in a study of blood T cell repertoires in COVID-19. Assay used: immunoSEQ multiplex PCR; TCRdb lists only in-frame clones, some missing. The sample holds approximately 250,000 clones; about 82% are singletons and the top ten take 5.5% to 6.5%. Material: peripheral blood. All receptors come from a woman aged 80 or older with COVID-19, enrolled during active disease. The CDR3 runs from the conserved cysteine through the conserved F or W. Each record gives: D gene, V gene, clone size, J gene, CDR3 protein, CDR3 DNA. A D gene is named only where the DNA matches it firmly. Size tells how often a clone was seen (once, few, many) or the class of an expanded clone, and some rows leave it out.

TRBD1	TRBV9	-	TRBJ2-2	CASSVAGDRAGELFF	TGTGCCAGCAGCGTAGCGGGGGACAGGGCCGGGGAGCTGTTTTTT
-	TRBV9	-	TRBJ2-1	CASSVGGRSSYNEQFF	TGTGCCAGCAGCGTAGGAGGGAGGAGCTCCTACAATGAGCAGTTCTTC
-	TRBV7-3	-	TRBJ2-3	CASSWLATGTDTQYF	TGTGCCAGCAGCTGGCTAGCAACTGGTACAGATACGCAGTATTTT
-	TRBV6-2/TRBV6-3	-	TRBJ2-7	CASSQQGHEQYF	TGTGCCAGCAGCCAACAGGGCCACGAGCAGTACTTC
-	TRBV18	-	TRBJ1-2	CASSPGGHNYGYTF	TGTGCCAGCTCACCTGGAGGGCATAACTATGGCTACACCTTC
TRBD1	TRBV11-2	-	TRBJ1-6	CASSPRDREGSPLHF	TGTGCCAGCAGCCCACGGGACAGGGAGGGTTCACCCCTCCACTTT
TRBD2	TRBV15	-	TRBJ2-1	CATRLAGGLGKNEQFF	TGTGCCACCAGACTAGCGGGGGGGCTTGGAAAGAATGAGCAGTTCTTC
-	TRBV5-1	-	TRBJ1-1	CASSLTAGIYEAFF	TGCGCCAGCAGCTTGACCGCAGGAATTTATGAAGCTTTCTTT
-	TRBV29-1	-	TRBJ1-6	CSGGDSYNSPLHF	TGCAGCGGGGGCGACAGTTATAATTCACCCCTCCACTTT
-	TRBV19	-	TRBJ1-2	CASSMAASGYTF	TGTGCCAGTAGTATGGCCGCTTCGGGCTACACCTTC
-	TRBV28	-	TRBJ1-1	CASSLFGGGNTEAFF	TGTGCCAGCAGTTTATTCGGGGGTGGGAACACTGAAGCTTTCTTT
-	TRBV19	-	TRBJ1-2	CATSTGNVYGYTF	TGTGCCACCTCGACAGGAAACGTCTATGGCTACACCTTC
TRBD2	TRBV7-2	-	TRBJ2-2	CASRPQRGSANTGELFF	TGTGCCAGCAGACCACAGCGGGGGTCCGCGAACACCGGGGAGCTGTTTTTT
TRBD1	TRBV19	-	TRBJ2-6	CASSIEGIAQGVSSGANVLTF	TGTGCCAGTAGTATCGAGGGGATTGCCCAGGGGGTGAGCTCTGGGGCCAACGTCCTGACTTTC
-	TRBV11-2	-	TRBJ1-3	CASSQAGYSGNTIYF	TGTGCCAGCAGTCAAGCAGGGTACTCTGGAAACACCATATATTTT
-	TRBV6-5	-	TRBJ1-1	CASRATDTTEAFF	TGTGCCAGCAGGGCGACAGATACTACTGAAGCTTTCTTT
-	TRBV5-1	-	TRBJ1-2	CASSNDRSNYGYTF	TGCGCCAGCAGCAATGACAGAAGTAACTATGGCTACACCTTC
TRBD1	TRBV10-1	-	TRBJ2-1	CASSESGTGNNEQFF	TGCGCCAGCAGTGAGTCCGGGACAGGGAACAATGAGCAGTTCTTC
TRBD1	TRBV5-1	-	TRBJ2-1	CASRAAGQGWDEQFF	TGCGCCAGCAGGGCTGCGGGACAGGGTTGGGATGAGCAGTTCTTC
TRBD1	TRBV6-5	-	TRBJ1-5	CASRPQGTGNQPQHF	TGTGCCAGCAGACCACAGGGGACGGGCAATCAGCCCCAGCATTTT
TRBD1	TRBV13	-	TRBJ1-3	CASSPGQGAETIYF	TGTGCCAGCAGCCCAGGACAGGGGGCCGAAACCATATATTTT
-	TRBV2	-	TRBJ1-1	CASSVTEGNTEAFF	TGTGCCAGCAGTGTCACGGAGGGAAACACTGAAGCTTTCTTT
TRBD2	TRBV2	-	TRBJ2-3	CASSRVTGTSGSSSTDTQYF	TGTGCCAGCAGTAGAGTTACCGGGACTAGCGGAAGTTCTAGCACAGATACGCAGTATTTT
TRBD1	TRBV5-1	-	TRBJ1-2	CASSSWTGSYGYTF	TGCGCCAGCAGCTCCTGGACAGGGTCCTATGGCTACACCTTC
TRBD1	TRBV6-6	-	TRBJ1-1	CASSWTGVGMNTEAFF	TGTGCCAGCAGCTGGACAGGGGTTGGGATGAACACTGAAGCTTTCTTT
TRBD2	TRBV4-2	-	TRBJ2-1	CASSQAGASGSHNEQFF	TGTGCCAGCAGCCAAGCGGGGGCTAGCGGGAGTCACAATGAGCAGTTCTTC
TRBD2	TRBV7-9	few	TRBJ2-1	CVAGVYNEQFF	TGTGTTGCGGGAGTTTACAATGAGCAGTTCTTC
-	TRBV10-3	-	TRBJ2-1	CAISYKPDRHNEQFF	TGTGCCATCAGCTATAAACCCGACAGGCACAATGAGCAGTTCTTC
-	TRBV2	-	TRBJ1-5	CASRAGAGNQPQHF	TGTGCCAGCAGGGCAGGGGCTGGCAATCAGCCCCAGCATTTT
-	TRBV6-4	-	TRBJ1-1	CASSVQENTEAFF	TGTGCCAGCAGTGTACAGGAGAACACTGAAGCTTTCTTT
-	TRBV6-1	few	TRBJ1-6	CASSEGVRSGHF	TGTGCCAGCAGTGAAGGGGTCAGATCAGGCCACTTT
TRBD1	TRBV6-6	-	TRBJ1-1	CASTRGQGATNTEAFF	TGTGCCAGCACCCGGGGACAGGGGGCCACGAACACTGAAGCTTTCTTT